This T cell receptor (beta chain) is from a study of shared clonotypes between healthy human individuals. General study points: The study found lower generation probabilities in non-shared clonotypes than in those shared by all four donors. Rarefaction indicated that sorted-subset sequencing remained incomplete although depth was large. Compared with memory subsets, naive subsets generally had larger estimated richness.

This clone was recorded only once. Its antigen is currently unknown. V lost 5 bases to trimming and J lost 6 bases; unmatched junction nucleotides: 8. Germline V gives CDR1 MNHEY, CDR2 SMNVEV (reference sequence). This CDR3 has 15 residues. As handled by the study authors: ImmunoSEQ supplied junction-only sequences lacking quality scores, so filtering was different. Profiling relied on immunoSEQ multiplex PCR, and the TCRdb table lists in-frame clones only, not all of them. That table is the source of V, J and clone size, and D and trimming were worked out from the DNA. The data contain hundreds of thousands of clones, around 96% of them singletons. Cells designated naive CD8 were CD45RO-negative and were positively selected for CCR7, with terminally differentiated effector memory CD45RA+ cells excluded.

Sequencing used naive CD8+ T cells sorted from blood. The source of this sequence is a woman aged 25 to 39 in good health. V and J are TRBV27 and TRBJ2-2; 8 bases fit TRBD2. CDR3 in amino acids: CASSPSPGRAGELFF. The CDR3 coding sequence is TGTGCCAGCAGTCCCTCCCCCGGGAGGGCCGGGGAGCTGTTTTTT.